The 5 T cell receptor beta chains reported below all come from one sample, sequenced in a study of molecular identifiers for immune sequencing clone quantification. Using its own MiXCR run on the PCR reads, TCRdb lists one record per CDR3 protein. The repertoire holds 550,000 to 750,000 distinct CDR3 sequences, with 15% to 20% as singletons. Material: naive CD8+ T cells from blood, with Jurkat cell RNA spiked in. Indicated subset: FACS-sorted CD8+CD4-CCR7+CD45RA+ naive T cells. These receptors came from a human donor in good health. Some libraries in this study had Jurkat cell RNA spiked in.

Worth noting for this clonotype: A read error may account for a junction end that differs from germline. The chain uses TRBV20-1 and TRBJ2-1; possibly TRBD2 for D (6 bases). CDR1 and CDR2 from the germline V gene are DFQATT and SNEGSKA (reference sequence). CDR3 length: 15 amino acids. The CDR3 spells CSAKPRDFQIDERFF. In nucleotides, the CDR3 is TGCAGTGCCAAACCCCGGGACTTCCAAATCGATGAGCGGTTCTTC.

The chain employs TRBV27 and TRBJ2-2, with 13 bases matching TRBD2. V lost 5 bases, J lost 3 bases, and 12 bases stayed unmatched. Germline V gene sequence: CDR1 MNHEY, CDR2 SMNVEV (reference sequence). CDR3 length: 19 residues. CDR3 protein: CASSVTSGGALIYTGELFF. The CDR3 DNA reads as TGTGCCAGCAGTGTAACTAGCGGGGGGGCTCTTATTTACACCGGGGAGCTGTTTTTT.

Of note for this clonotype: A much larger clone lies a single base off, so this may be a read error. The genes are TRBV5-1 and TRBJ2-7; 8 bases line up with TRBD1. With the DNA end fitting TRBJ2-1 better, the J assignment may be wrong. The CDR3 runs 15 residues. Germline V gene lookup returns CDR1 SGHRS and CDR2 YFSETQ. In nucleotides, the CDR3 is TGCGCCAGCAGCTTGGGACAGGGGATATCCTACGAGCAGTTCTTC. It codes for CASSLGQGISYEQFF.

This clonotype was counted at least ten times. The gene calls are TRBV20-1 and TRBJ2-7; D ambiguous. CDR1 is DFQATT, CDR2 SNEGSKA, per germline (reference sequence). With 3 bases removed from V and 2 bases from J, the gap between germline ends came to 5 bases. This CDR3 contains 11 residues. CDR3 sequence (DNA): TGCAGTGCTAGTACCCCCTACGAGCAGTACTTC. This sequence encodes CSASTPYEQYF.

This clonotype was seen repeatedly, ten times or more. This sequence joins TRBV30 and TRBJ1-2; 7 bases fit TRBD1. This CDR3 spans 13 amino acids. The germline CDR1 and CDR2 sequences are GTSNPN and SVGIG (reference sequence). V lost 0 bases to trimming and J lost 8 bases; unmatched junction nucleotides: 6. In DNA form, the CDR3 reads TGTGCCTGGAGTGTGACAGGGAACGAGGGCTACACCTTC. Its translation is CAWSVTGNEGYTF.